The rows below give T cell receptor beta chains drawn from one sample of a study of metastatic and nonmetastatic thyroid tumors. TCRdb re-analyzed the PCR reads using MiXCR. The sample yields 25,000 or so clones, approximately 24% seen once. Sequencing was done on a sample of blood. The source is a female donor with papillary thyroid cancer or a benign thyroid nodule (not recorded which). Some clones in this sample may be carry-over from other donors' samples. CDR3s include the opening cysteine and the closing phenylalanine or tryptophan. The D gene is left open where the match is weak. Clone size appears in some rows only: once, few, many, or a class for an expanded clone.

V gene	D gene	clone size	J gene	CDR3 DNA	CDR3 protein
TRBV6-5	TRBD2	few	TRBJ2-7	TGTGCCAGCAGTTACTCAAGCGGGAACTCCTACGAGCAGTACTTC	CASSYSSGNSYEQYF
TRBV6-1	TRBD2	-	TRBJ2-1	TGTGCCAGCAGTGTGCGACTAGCTGGAGCTCTGGAGCAGTTCTTC	CASSVRLAGALEQFF
TRBV28	-	many	TRBJ2-5	TGTGCCAGCAGTTCGGGGAAAGAGACCCAGTACTTC	CASSSGKETQYF
TRBV7-3	TRBD2	few	TRBJ2-1	TGTGCCAGCAGCTTGAGCGGGGGGGCTAAGAATGAGCAGTTCTTC	CASSLSGGAKNEQFF
TRBV30	-	-	TRBJ1-1	TGTGCCTGGAGTACGGGCAGAGAGATGAACACTGAAGCTTTCTTT	CAWSTGREMNTEAFF
TRBV28	-	few	TRBJ1-5	TGTGCCAGCAGTTTTGCGGGGAATCAGCCCCAGCATTTT	CASSFAGNQPQHF
TRBV6-1	-	-	TRBJ1-4	TGTGCCAGCAGCCTTTACCCGGGCCAGGGATCAACTAATGAAAAACTGTTTTTT	CASSLYPGQGSTNEKLFF
TRBV27	-	-	TRBJ2-7	TGTGCCAGCAGTTTGACGACTAACTCCTACGAGCAGTACTTC	CASSLTTNSYEQYF
TRBV3-1	-	many	TRBJ2-1	TGTGCCAGCAGCCAAGATATCGAGACAGTTTATAATGAGCAGTTCTTC	CASSQDIETVYNEQFF
TRBV30	-	-	TRBJ1-2	TGTCCCTGGAGTGGCAGTCATGGCTACACCTTC	CPWSGSHGYTF
TRBV20-1	-	-	TRBJ1-3	TGCAGTGCTACATCGCACAACTCTGGAAACACCATATATTTT	CSATSHNSGNTIYF
TRBV19	-	many	TRBJ1-2	TGTGCCAGTTTAGAAGGTGGGGCAGCCTCTTCTATCGGCTACACCTTC	CASLEGGAASSIGYTF
TRBV4-2	-	-	TRBJ2-5	TGTGCCAGCAGCCCCCGTACTAGCCGGAGCAGGGATACCCAGTACTTC	CASSPRTSRSRDTQYF
TRBV28	-	medium-sized	TRBJ1-5	TGTGCCAGCCTCCAGATCAATCAGCCCCAGCATTTT	CASLQINQPQHF
TRBV27	TRBD1	medium-sized	TRBJ1-2	TGTGCCAGCAGAGAGTCAGCGGGACAGGTTTTGCGGGGCTACACCTTC	CASRESAGQVLRGYTF
TRBV7-3	-	many	TRBJ2-1	TGTGCCAGCAGCTTAGCCCAAGCGGGCAATGAGCAGTTCTTC	CASSLAQAGNEQFF
TRBV24-1	-	few	TRBJ2-1	TGTGCCACCAGCGGGTCTACATCAAATGAGCAGTTCTTC	CATSGSTSNEQFF
TRBV13	-	-	TRBJ1-2	TGTGCCAGCAGCTTAGAAGGATGGGGCTACACCTTC	CASSLEGWGYTF